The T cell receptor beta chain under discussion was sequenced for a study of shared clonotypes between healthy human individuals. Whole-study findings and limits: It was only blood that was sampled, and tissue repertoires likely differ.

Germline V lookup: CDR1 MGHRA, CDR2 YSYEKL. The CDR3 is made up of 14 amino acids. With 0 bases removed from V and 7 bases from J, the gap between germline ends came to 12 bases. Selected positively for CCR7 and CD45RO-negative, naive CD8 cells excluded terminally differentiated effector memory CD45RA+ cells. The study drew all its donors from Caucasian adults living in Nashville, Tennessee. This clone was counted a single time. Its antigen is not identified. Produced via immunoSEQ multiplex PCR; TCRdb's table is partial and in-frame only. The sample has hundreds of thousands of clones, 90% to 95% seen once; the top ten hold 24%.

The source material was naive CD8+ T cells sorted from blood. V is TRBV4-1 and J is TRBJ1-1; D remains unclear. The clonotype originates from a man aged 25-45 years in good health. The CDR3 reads CASSQEDAPNEAFF. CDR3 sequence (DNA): TGCGCCAGCAGCCAAGAAGACGCGCCGAATGAAGCTTTCTTT.